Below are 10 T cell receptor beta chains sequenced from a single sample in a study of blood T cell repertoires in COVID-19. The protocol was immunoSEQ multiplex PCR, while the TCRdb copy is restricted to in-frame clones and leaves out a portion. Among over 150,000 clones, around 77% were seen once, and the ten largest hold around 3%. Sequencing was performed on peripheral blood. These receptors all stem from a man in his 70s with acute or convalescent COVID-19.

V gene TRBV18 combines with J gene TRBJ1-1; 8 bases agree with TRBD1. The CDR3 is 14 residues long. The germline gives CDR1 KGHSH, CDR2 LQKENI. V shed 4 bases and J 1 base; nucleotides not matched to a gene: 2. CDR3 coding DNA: TGTGCCAGCTCACGGGACAGGCAGAACACTGAAGCTTTCTTT. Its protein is CASSRDRQNTEAFF.

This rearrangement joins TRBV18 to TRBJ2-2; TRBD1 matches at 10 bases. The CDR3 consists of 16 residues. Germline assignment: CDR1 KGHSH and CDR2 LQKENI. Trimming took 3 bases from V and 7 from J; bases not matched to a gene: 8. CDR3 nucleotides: TGTGCCAGCTCACCCCGAAGACAGGGGGCCCTCGGGGAGCTGTTTTTT. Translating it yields CASSPRRQGALGELFF.

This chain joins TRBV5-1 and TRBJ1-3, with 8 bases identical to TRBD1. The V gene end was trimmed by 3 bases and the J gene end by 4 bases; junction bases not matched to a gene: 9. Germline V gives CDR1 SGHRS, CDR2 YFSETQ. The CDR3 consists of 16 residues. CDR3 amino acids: CASSSKQGGAGNTIYF. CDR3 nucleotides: TGCGCCAGCAGCTCCAAACAGGGGGGAGCCGGAAACACCATATATTTT.

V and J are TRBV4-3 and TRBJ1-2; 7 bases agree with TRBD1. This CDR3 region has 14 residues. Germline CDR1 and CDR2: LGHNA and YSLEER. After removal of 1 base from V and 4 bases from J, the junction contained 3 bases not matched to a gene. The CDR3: CASSQAQGTYGYTF. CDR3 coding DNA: TGCGCCAGCAGCCAAGCACAGGGGACCTATGGCTACACCTTC.

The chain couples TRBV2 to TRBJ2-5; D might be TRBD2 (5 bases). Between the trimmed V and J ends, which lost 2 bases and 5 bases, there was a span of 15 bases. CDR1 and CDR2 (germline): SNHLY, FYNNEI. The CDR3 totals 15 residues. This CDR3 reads CASSEQDSGGETQYF. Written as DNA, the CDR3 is TGTGCCAGCAGTGAACAGGACTCGGGTGGGGAGACCCAGTACTTC. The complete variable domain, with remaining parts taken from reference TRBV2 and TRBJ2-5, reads EPEVTQTPSHQVTQMGQEVILRCVPISNHLYFYWYRQILGQKVEFLVSFYNNEISEKSEIFDDQFSVERPDGSNFTLKIRSTKLEDSAMYFCASSEQDSGGETQYFGPGTRLLVL.

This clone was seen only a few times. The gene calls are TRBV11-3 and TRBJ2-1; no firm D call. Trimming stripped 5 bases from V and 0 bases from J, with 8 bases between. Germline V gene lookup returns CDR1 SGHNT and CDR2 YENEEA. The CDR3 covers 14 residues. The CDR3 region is CASSLLSSYNEQFF. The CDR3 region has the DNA TGTGCCAGCAGCCTCCTGAGCTCCTACAATGAGCAGTTCTTC.

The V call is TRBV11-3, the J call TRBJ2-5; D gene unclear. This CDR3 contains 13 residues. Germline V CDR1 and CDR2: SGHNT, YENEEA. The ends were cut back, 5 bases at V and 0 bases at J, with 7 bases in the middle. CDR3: CASSLTHQETQYF. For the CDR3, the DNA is TGTGCCAGCAGCCTGACACACCAAGAGACCCAGTACTTC.

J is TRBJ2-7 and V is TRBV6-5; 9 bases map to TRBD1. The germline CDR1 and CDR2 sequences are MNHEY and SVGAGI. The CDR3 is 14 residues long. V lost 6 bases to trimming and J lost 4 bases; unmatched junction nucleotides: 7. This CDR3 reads CASSYTGQGYEQYF. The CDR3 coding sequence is TGTGCCAGCAGCTATACGGGACAGGGATACGAGCAGTACTTC.

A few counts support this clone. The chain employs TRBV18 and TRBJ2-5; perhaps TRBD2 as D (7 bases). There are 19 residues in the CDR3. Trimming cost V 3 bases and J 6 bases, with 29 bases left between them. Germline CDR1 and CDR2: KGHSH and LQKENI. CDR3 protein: CASSPFAPMDGGGRQTQYF. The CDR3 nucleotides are TGTGCCAGCTCACCCTTTGCCCCCATGGATGGCGGGGGCAGACAGACCCAGTACTTC.

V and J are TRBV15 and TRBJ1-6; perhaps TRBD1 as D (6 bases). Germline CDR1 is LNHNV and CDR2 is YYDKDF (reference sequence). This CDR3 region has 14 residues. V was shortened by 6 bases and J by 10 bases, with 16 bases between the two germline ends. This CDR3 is CATRGGNNHSPLHF. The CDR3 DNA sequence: TGTGCCACCAGAGGGGGAAACAACCACTCACCCCTCCACTTT.